The 22 T cell receptor beta chains below all came from one sample that was sequenced in a study of T cell changes during pregnancy in multiple sclerosis (dated by TCRdb to about 2019). Library creation used the immunoSEQ multiplex PCR assay. The table was pulled from immuneACCESS by TCRdb, which kept in-frame rearrangements only. Such tables lose some clones; where checked, under half of the loss comes from unresolved V genes, and the rest has no known cause. Counted in this sample were 20,000 to 25,000 clones; 91% of them appeared once. Jointly, the top ten make up 0.6% to 0.85% of the sample. Source: CD4+ T cells from peripheral blood mononuclear cells, taken in the third trimester of pregnancy. The receptors were sampled from a female donor with multiple sclerosis, enrolled in a pregnancy study.

DNA of the CDR3: TGTGCCACCAGCAGAACATCGGGGGGGCGAGGGGAGCAGTTCTTC. Protein sequence: CATSRTSGGRGEQFF. The chain joins TRBV15 to TRBJ2-1, with TRBD2 matching 8 bases. V gave up 2 bases and J gave up 10 bases; unmatched junction bases: 10. Germline CDR1 reads LNHNV; CDR2 reads YYDKDF (reference sequence). The CDR3 is 15 amino acids.

This chain connects TRBV10-3 to TRBJ1-5; a weak D match, TRBD1 (6 bases). The CDR3 totals 15 residues. CDR1 is ENHRY, CDR2 SYGVKD, per germline. The V end lost 0 bases, the J end lost 2 bases, and 8 bases lay between the germline ends. DNA of the CDR3: TGTGCCATCAGTGAGTCCAGGGGCGGCAATCAGCCCCAGCATTTT. It encodes CAISESRGGNQPQHF.

This rearrangement joins TRBV29-1 to TRBJ2-5; 9 nucleotides align to TRBD1. CDR1 and CDR2 from the germline V gene are SQVTM and ANQGSEA. The CDR3 has 14 residues. Trimming took 2 bases from V and 5 from J; bases not matched to a gene: 6. The CDR3 protein is CSVEPGQGFETQYF. CDR3 DNA: TGCAGCGTTGAACCGGGACAGGGTTTTGAGACCCAGTACTTC.

This rearrangement joins TRBV5-1 to TRBJ1-1, with TRBD1 matching 8 bases. This CDR3 is 15 amino acids long. Germline trimming cut 0 bases from V and 5 bases from J; bases unmatched to any gene: 6. Germline V lookup: CDR1 SGHRS, CDR2 YFSETQ. CDR3 in amino acids: CASSLAGQGGTEAFF. The CDR3 DNA sequence: TGCGCCAGCAGCTTGGCAGGACAGGGAGGGACTGAAGCTTTCTTT.

This clone appeared once. The chain is built from TRBV2 and TRBJ1-1; D gene unclear. CDR1 and CDR2 (germline): SNHLY, FYNNEI. CDR3 size: 13 residues. Trimming left V 3 bases short and J 1 base short, with 6 bases between. The CDR3: CASSDERNTEAFF. In DNA form, the CDR3 reads TGTGCCAGCAGTGACGAGAGGAACACTGAAGCTTTCTTT.

The chain has TRBV4-3 and TRBJ1-4; D gene ambiguous. The CDR3 covers 16 residues. The germline V and J ends were trimmed by 1 base and 3 bases, with 12 bases remaining between them. From germline, CDR1 is LGHNA and CDR2 YSLEER. The chain's CDR3 is CASSQGPGGANEKLFF. The CDR3 bases are TGCGCCAGCAGCCAAGGTCCAGGAGGCGCTAATGAAAAACTGTTTTTT.

Only one count was recorded for this clone. V and J are TRBV5-1 and TRBJ1-2, with 8 bases identical to TRBD1. The CDR3 spans 15 residues. Germline lookup yields CDR1 SGHRS and CDR2 YFSETQ. V lost 1 base, J lost 10 bases, and 12 bases stayed unmatched. The CDR3: CASSLMAGGLRLYTF. In DNA form, the CDR3 reads TGCGCCAGCAGCTTGATGGCAGGGGGCCTTAGACTCTACACCTTC.

The chain uses TRBV7-8 and TRBJ2-7, with 10 positions matching TRBD2. Unmatched junction bases numbered 4, after V lost 5 bases and J lost 3 bases. The CDR3 has 14 amino acids. Germline lookup yields CDR1 SGHVS and CDR2 FQNEAQ. In DNA form, the CDR3 reads TGTGCCAGCAGCCCAGCGGGGGGGGTCTACGAGCAGTACTTC. As protein: CASSPAGGVYEQYF. The whole variable domain, remainder taken from reference TRBV7-8 and TRBJ2-7, is GAGVSQSPRYKVAKRGQDVALRCDPISGHVSLFWYQQALGQGPEFLTYFQNEAQLDKSGLPSDRFFAERPEGSVSTLKIQRTQQEDSAVYLCASSPAGGVYEQYFGPGTRLTVT.

The chain uses TRBV7-9 and TRBJ1-5; no reliable D call. The CDR3 is made up of 13 amino acids. Germline values: CDR1 SEHNR, CDR2 FQNEAQ (reference sequence). V gave up 1 base and J gave up 4 bases, with 5 bases separating them. The CDR3 reads CASSLVENQPQHF. CDR3 nucleotide sequence: TGTGCCAGCAGCTTAGTAGAGAATCAGCCCCAGCATTTT. The variable domain in full, completed from reference TRBV7-9 and TRBJ1-5, reads DTGVSQNPRHKITKRGQNVTFRCDPISEHNRLYWYRQTLGQGPEFLTYFQNEAQLEKSRLLSDRFSAERPKGSFSTLEIQRTEQGDSAMYLCASSLVENQPQHFGDGTRLSIL.

The genes are TRBV11-2 and TRBJ2-2, with a weak D call TRBD1 (6 bases). Between the trimmed V and J ends, which lost 5 bases and 2 bases, there was a span of 9 bases. Germline CDR1 is SGHAT and CDR2 is FQNNGV. The CDR3 spans 14 residues. The CDR3 DNA sequence: TGTGCCAGCAGCCCAGGGGTAAACACCGGGGAGCTGTTTTTT. Protein product: CASSPGVNTGELFF.

This clone has a handful of counts. The chain couples TRBV5-6 to TRBJ1-2; TRBD1 matches at 7 bases. The V and J ends lost 4 bases and 4 bases, in that order; junction bases with no gene match: 4. This CDR3 is 13 amino acids long. Per germline, CDR1 SGHDT and CDR2 YYEEEE. CDR3 loop: CASSPDRIYGYTF. The CDR3 DNA sequence: TGTGCCAGCAGCCCGGACAGGATCTATGGCTACACCTTC.

The chain has TRBV19 and TRBJ1-6; D might be TRBD1 (6 bases). V was pared by 5 bases and J by 5 bases, with 13 bases between. The CDR3 is 15 residues long. Per germline, CDR1 LNHDA and CDR2 SQIVND (reference sequence). In nucleotides, the CDR3 is TGTGCCAGTAGTCTCAGAGGGGGAAATAATTCACCCCTCCACTTT. This encodes CASSLRGGNNSPLHF.

This chain connects TRBV6-1 to TRBJ2-1, with 8 nucleotides matching TRBD2. The CDR3 loop spans 14 amino acids. V lost 3 bases to trimming and J lost 9 bases; unmatched junction nucleotides: 7. The germline V gene has CDR1 MNHNS and CDR2 SASEGT. The chain's CDR3 is CASSDRGGYAEQFF. Written as DNA, the CDR3 is TGTGCCAGCAGTGACCGGGGGGGGTACGCTGAGCAGTTCTTC.

In its sample, this clone was seen once. The V and J genes are TRBV21-1 and TRBJ2-7; the table gives TRBD1 as D, unverified against the DNA. TRBV21-1 is a pseudogene locus. The CDR3 is made up of 14 amino acids. Written as DNA, the CDR3 is TGTGCCAGCAGCCCCAAGGGACAGGCCTCCACATCCGACTTC. It specifies CASSPKGQASTSDF.

The chain is built from TRBV5-1 and TRBJ1-6; TRBD1 matches 7 bases. The germline gives CDR1 SGHRS, CDR2 YFSETQ. The ends lost 0 bases at V and 10 bases at J; junction bases unmatched: 4. The CDR3 consists of 14 residues. CDR3 loop: CASSLDRGESPLHF. CDR3 nucleotide sequence: TGCGCCAGCAGCTTGGACAGGGGAGAATCACCCCTCCACTTT.

The V gene is TRBV2, the J gene TRBJ1-1, with D tentatively TRBD1 (5 bases). Germline V CDR1 and CDR2: SNHLY, FYNNEI. The CDR3 is 13 residues long. V was shortened by 6 bases and J by 1 base, with 9 bases between the two germline ends. The CDR3 region is CASRPQGNTEAFF. In DNA form, the CDR3 reads TGTGCCAGCAGACCTCAGGGGAACACTGAAGCTTTCTTT.

The chain has TRBV5-1 and TRBJ1-2; no reliable D call. Germline V gene lookup returns CDR1 SGHRS and CDR2 YFSETQ. V lost 1 base, J lost 4 bases, and 11 bases lay in between. The CDR3 has 14 residues. Here the CDR3 reads CASSLSPLGYGYTF. CDR3 nucleotides: TGCGCCAGCAGCTTGTCTCCCCTCGGCTATGGCTACACCTTC.

The chain uses TRBV5-4 and TRBJ1-5; 8 nucleotides line up with TRBD1. CDR3 length: 13 residues. Germline V gene lookup returns CDR1 SGHNT and CDR2 YYREEE (reference sequence). The trim removed 4 bases at V and 7 bases at J, leaving 4 bases unmatched. As DNA, the CDR3 is TGTGCCAGCAGCAAAGGACAGGGCCAGCCCCAGCATTTT. Encoded protein: CASSKGQGQPQHF.

The chain couples TRBV5-6 to TRBJ1-6, with D maybe TRBD1 (5 bases). The CDR3 loop spans 14 amino acids. V was trimmed by 2 bases and J by 7 bases, leaving 10 bases between them. CDR1 and CDR2 from the germline V gene are SGHDT and YYEEEE. The CDR3 sequence is CASSFGQINSPLHF. The CDR3 region has the DNA TGTGCCAGCAGCTTTGGACAAATCAATTCACCCCTCCACTTT.

This chain links TRBV15 with TRBJ2-6; 9 bases map to TRBD1. The CDR3 is 17 residues long. Germline trimming cut 4 bases from V and 6 bases from J; bases unmatched to any gene: 10. Germline assignment: CDR1 LNHNV and CDR2 YYDKDF (reference sequence). As DNA, the CDR3 is TGTGCCACCAGCATGGGGACAGGGCACCTCTCGGCCAACGTCCTGACTTTC. Translating it yields CATSMGTGHLSANVLTF.

The CDR3 sequence is CASSLGQRGYTF. Written as DNA, the CDR3 is TGTGCCAGCAGCTTAGGACAGCGGGGCTACACCTTC. This sequence joins TRBV13 and TRBJ1-2, with D unclear. Trimming removed 0 bases at V and 8 bases at J, with 7 bases between. CDR3 length: 12 amino acids. Germline V gene lookup returns CDR1 PRHDT and CDR2 FYEKMQ (reference sequence).

The V and J genes are TRBV7-8 and TRBJ1-5; possibly TRBD1 for D (5 bases). V was shortened by 5 bases and J by 7 bases, with 15 bases between the two germline ends. This CDR3 has 14 amino acids. Germline-derived CDR1 and CDR2 are SGHVS and FQNEAQ. For the CDR3, the DNA is TGTGCCAGCAGCCAACCTGGGGGGGTCCAGCCCCAGCATTTT. Translation gives CASSQPGGVQPQHF.